The next 28 T cell receptor beta chains were all read from a single sample in a study of T-cell memory formation after mild COVID-19. In TCRdb, the 5' RACE reads were re-called with MiXCR into one record per CDR3 protein. The sample shows around 300,000 distinct CDR3 sequences, roughly 13% of them seen only once. What was sequenced was PBMCs or a T cell subset sorted from them (not recorded which). Receptors were obtained from a man younger than 30 who had mild COVID-19 (a few samples of this study predate the infection). Cell type and time point are not known.

The chain recombines TRBV9 with TRBJ1-5; D is unresolved. Looked up from germline, CDR1 is SGDLS and CDR2 is YYNGEE. This CDR3 contains 13 residues. Between the trimmed V and J ends, which lost 1 base and 4 bases, there was a span of 6 bases. The CDR3 loop reads CASSVTGNQPQHF. In DNA form, the CDR3 reads TGTGCCAGCAGCGTAACGGGGAATCAGCCCCAGCATTTT.

This clonotype was seen a handful of times. The chain combines TRBV12-3 or TRBV12-4 with TRBJ1-5; D gene uncertain. The ends were cut back, 6 bases at V and 3 bases at J, with 6 bases in the middle. The CDR3 extends over 12 amino acids. CDR3 bases: TGTGCCAGCAGCCCGACCAATCAGCCCCAGCATTTT. Translation gives CASSPTNQPQHF.

The chain couples TRBV7-8 to TRBJ1-5, with D possibly matching TRBD1 (5 bases). Per the germline V gene, CDR1 is SGHVS and CDR2 is FQNEAQ. V lost 4 bases to trimming and J lost 3 bases, with 16 bases between them. The CDR3 has 16 amino acids. The DNA for the CDR3 is TGTGCCAGCAGCTCCTGGGGCAGTGAGTCCAATCAGCCCCAGCATTTT. The encoded protein is CASSSWGSESNQPQHF.

This chain connects TRBV6-2 or TRBV6-3 to TRBJ2-1; D not certain. V shed 4 bases and J shed 6 bases, with 13 bases lying between them. Germline CDR1 and CDR2: MNHEY and SVGEGT. The CDR3 extends over 14 amino acids. In DNA, the CDR3 is TGTGCCAGCAGTTCATCCCGGCTGCCCAATGAGCAGTTCTTC. Its protein is CASSSSRLPNEQFF.

In its sample, this clonotype was seen a few times. The rearrangement uses TRBV6-5 and TRBJ1-2; weak D call: TRBD1 (5 bases). The CDR3 totals 14 residues. Germline CDR1 is MNHEY and CDR2 is SVGAGI. With 4 bases removed from V and 6 bases from J, the gap between germline ends came to 15 bases. CDR3 nucleotide sequence: TGTGCCAGCAGTTTCCGGGGCCCGAGGGATGGCTACACCTTC. Translated: CASSFRGPRDGYTF.

This chain joins TRBV12-3 or TRBV12-4 and TRBJ1-6; no firm D call. The CDR3 consists of 12 residues. The V end lost 1 base, the J end lost 14 bases, and 9 bases lay between the germline ends. The CDR3 nucleotides are TGTGCCAGCAGTTTAGGGGCTCGCTCCCTCCACTTT. Protein product: CASSLGARSLHF.

This clonotype was counted only a few times. The J gene is TRBJ1-2, the V gene TRBV20-1; perhaps TRBD1 as D (5 bases). Trimming shortened V by 3 bases and J by 3 bases, and 17 bases separated the two germline ends. The CDR3 runs to 15 residues. CDR1 is DFQATT and CDR2 is SNEGSKA in the germline V gene (reference sequence). CDR3 sequence reads: CSASNPLGGDYGYTF. As DNA, the CDR3 is TGCAGTGCTAGTAACCCCTTGGGAGGGGACTATGGCTACACCTTC.

This clonotype has a count of ten or more. The chain has TRBV12-3 or TRBV12-4 and TRBJ2-3; maybe TRBD2 (5 bases). The CDR3 extends over 15 amino acids. Trimming left V 7 bases short and J 5 bases short, with 19 bases between. The CDR3 nucleotides read TGTGCCAGCACCACCGGGGATAGCCCGGGAGATACGCAGTATTTT. It translates to CASTTGDSPGDTQYF.

The chain links TRBV4-2 to TRBJ1-1; D possibly corresponds to TRBD1 (5 bases). V lost 5 bases to trimming and J lost 4 bases, with 17 bases between them. Germline CDR1 and CDR2: LGHNA and YNFKEQ. The CDR3 spans 15 residues. CDR3 sequence reads: CASSSSAPGGTEAFF. DNA of the CDR3: TGTGCCAGCAGCTCCTCAGCCCCGGGGGGCACTGAAGCTTTCTTT.

V is TRBV3-1 and J is TRBJ1-2; TRBD1 is a possible D gene (5 bases). Germline V gene sequence: CDR1 LGHDT, CDR2 YNNKEL (reference sequence). V gave up 0 bases and J gave up 4 bases, with 12 bases separating them. This CDR3 has 15 residues. The CDR3 spells CASSQDHQGLYGYTF. The CDR3 bases are TGTGCCAGCAGCCAAGATCACCAGGGCCTCTATGGCTACACCTTC. The full variable domain, completed using reference TRBV3-1 and TRBJ1-2, is DTAVSQTPKYLVTQMGNDKSIKCEQNLGHDTMYWYKQDSKKFLKIMFSYNNKELIINETVPNRFSPKSPDKAHLNLHINSLELGDSAVYFCASSQDHQGLYGYTFGSGTRLTVV.

This clonotype was seen ten or more times. The chain is built from TRBV5-1 and TRBJ2-3, with D tentatively TRBD2 (5 bases). V lost 4 bases and J lost 5, with 14 bases in between. The CDR3 sequence is 14 residues long. The germline V gene encodes CDR1 SGHRS and CDR2 YFSETQ. CDR3 nucleotide sequence: TGCGCCAGCAGCCCGGACGACGGGGAAGATACGCAGTATTTT. This encodes CASSPDDGEDTQYF.

In its sample, this clonotype was seen a few times. CDR3 sequence reads: CSVESGKGQEKLFF. CDR3 in DNA: TGCAGCGTTGAATCGGGGAAGGGGCAGGAAAAACTGTTTTTT. The chain recombines TRBV29-1 with TRBJ1-4; a possible D gene is TRBD1 (5 bases). The CDR3 contains 14 residues. V lost 2 bases, J lost 8 bases, and 15 bases lay in between. CDR1 SQVTM and CDR2 ANQGSEA come from the germline V gene. Using reference TRBV29-1 and TRBJ1-4 for the parts outside the CDR3, the full variable domain is SAVISQKPSRDICQRGTSLTIQCQVDSQVTMMFWYRQQPGQSLTLIATANQGSEATYESGFVIDKFPISRPNLTFSTLTVSNMSPEDSSIYLCSVESGKGQEKLFFGSGTQLSVL.

This clonotype has a count of ten or more. The V and J genes are TRBV4-3 and TRBJ2-1; 9 bases are shared with TRBD2. The CDR3 has 18 amino acids. Unmatched junction bases numbered 10, after V lost 4 bases and J lost 0 bases. CDR1 and CDR2 (germline): LGHNA, YSLEER. CDR3 in DNA: TGCGCCAGCAGCCGCCTAGCGGGGAGAACGGGCTCCTACAATGAGCAGTTCTTC. It encodes CASSRLAGRTGSYNEQFF.

This clonotype was recorded a few times. The chain joins TRBV11-2 to TRBJ2-5; D may correspond to TRBD1 or TRBD2 (6 bases each). The CDR3 is made up of 17 amino acids. Germline values: CDR1 SGHAT, CDR2 FQNNGV. The V and J ends lost 5 bases and 5 bases respectively, with 24 bases between them. CDR3 protein: CASSKKTGTGATETQYF. For the CDR3, the DNA is TGTGCCAGCAGCAAAAAAACCGGGACGGGGGCGACGGAGACCCAGTACTTC.

Only a few counts were recorded for this clonotype. The chain is built from TRBV6-2 or TRBV6-3 and TRBJ2-2; D is perhaps TRBD2 (5 bases). Germline CDR1 and CDR2: MNHEY and SVGEGT. This CDR3 spans 16 amino acids. The V end was cut by 6 bases, the J end by 2 bases, with 16 bases between. This CDR3 reads CASSRTRVRNTGELFF. The CDR3 coding sequence is TGTGCCAGCAGCCGGACGCGGGTGAGAAACACCGGGGAGCTGTTTTTT.

CDR3 in amino acids: CASRPGLDTQYF. CDR3 DNA: TGTGCCAGCAGACCGGGTCTAGATACGCAGTATTTT. This chain uses TRBV11-2 with TRBJ2-3; D not certain. Trimming took off 6 bases at V and 5 bases at J, with 9 bases between the two ends. CDR3 length: 12 residues. The V gene's germline CDR1 is SGHAT and CDR2 FQNNGV.

The rearrangement joins TRBV7-2 to TRBJ1-1; tentative D call: TRBD1 (6 bases). V was trimmed by 5 bases and J by 3 bases, leaving 13 bases between them. This CDR3 is 14 amino acids long. Germline V gene lookup returns CDR1 SGHTA and CDR2 FQGNSA. The CDR3 DNA sequence: TGTGCCAGCAGCCCGCGGCGGACAGACACTGAAGCTTTCTTT. Its translation: CASSPRRTDTEAFF.

The V gene is TRBV24-1, the J gene TRBJ2-2; TRBD1 is a possible D gene (5 bases). This CDR3 is 16 amino acids long. V gave up 0 bases and J gave up 5 bases, with 12 bases separating them. Germline lookup yields CDR1 KGHDR and CDR2 SFDVKD. The CDR3 reads CATSDLQAGKTGELFF. The CDR3, as DNA: TGTGCCACCAGTGATTTGCAAGCAGGGAAAACCGGGGAGCTGTTTTTT.

The rearrangement links TRBV5-1 to TRBJ2-7; D perhaps matches TRBD1 (6 bases). V lost 4 bases and J lost 0, with 14 bases in between. From germline, CDR1 is SGHRS and CDR2 YFSETQ. The length of the CDR3 is 15 residues. The CDR3 spells CASSATGLRSYEQYF. For the CDR3, the DNA is TGCGCCAGCAGCGCCACAGGGTTACGCTCCTACGAGCAGTACTTC.

The V call is TRBV29-1, the J call TRBJ1-4; D unclear. Germline CDR1 is SQVTM and CDR2 is ANQGSEA. Deletions cut 4 bases from V and 0 bases from J, with 12 bases between. This CDR3 comprises 15 residues. As DNA, the CDR3 is TGCAGCGTTGTCGGGTCAGACGCAACTAATGAAAAACTGTTTTTT. Translation gives CSVVGSDATNEKLFF.

The gene calls are TRBV15 and TRBJ2-5, with D maybe TRBD2 (6 bases). The CDR3 loop spans 15 amino acids. Germline V gene sequence: CDR1 LNHNV, CDR2 YYDKDF (reference sequence). With 0 bases removed from V and 3 bases from J, the gap between germline ends came to 11 bases. CDR3 coding DNA: TGTGCCACCAGCAGAGATTTGGCGGGGAAAGAGACCCAGTACTTC. Amino acid sequence: CATSRDLAGKETQYF.

This clonotype was recorded a few times. The chain uses TRBV6-2 or TRBV6-3 and TRBJ1-1; maybe TRBD1 (6 bases). The V end was cut by 2 bases, the J end by 4 bases, with 8 bases between. The germline CDR1 and CDR2 sequences are MNHEY and SVGEGT. The CDR3 runs to 13 residues. CDR3 residues: CASSYVGGTEAFF. Written as DNA, the CDR3 is TGTGCCAGCAGTTACGTAGGGGGCACTGAAGCTTTCTTT.

The chain carries TRBV6-2 or TRBV6-3 and TRBJ2-7; D is possibly TRBD2 (6 bases). This CDR3 is 14 amino acids long. Looked up from germline, CDR1 is MNHEY and CDR2 is SVGEGT. The ends were cut back, 2 bases at V and 0 bases at J, with 8 bases in the middle. CDR3: CASSYPGSSYEQYV. Written as DNA, the CDR3 is TGTGCCAGCAGTTACCCCGGGAGCTCCTACGAGCAGTACGTC.

This clonotype was detected a few times. The chain couples TRBV10-2 to TRBJ1-1; D is possibly TRBD1 (5 bases). The CDR3 has 11 amino acids. Per germline, CDR1 WSHSY and CDR2 SAAADI. Trimming stripped 7 bases from V and 3 bases from J, with 6 bases between. The CDR3 region is CASKGYTEAFF. The CDR3 DNA is TGCGCCAGCAAGGGGTACACTGAAGCTTTCTTT.

This clonotype was counted a few times. The chain combines TRBV28 with TRBJ2-1; possibly TRBD2 for D (6 bases). Germline CDR1 reads MDHEN; CDR2 reads SYDVKM. The CDR3 contains 14 residues. The V end lost 6 bases, the J end lost 3 bases, and 12 bases lay between the germline ends. The CDR3 region is CASRTLGGYNEQFF. The CDR3 nucleotides are TGTGCCAGCAGGACACTCGGGGGCTACAATGAGCAGTTCTTC.

This clonotype was picked up a small number of times. The chain couples TRBV7-8 to TRBJ2-1; a possible D gene is TRBD2 (6 bases). The CDR3 runs 17 residues. Trimming pared 2 bases from V and 5 bases from J, leaving 19 bases between. The germline CDR1 and CDR2 sequences are SGHVS and FQNEAQ. Here the CDR3 DNA reads TGTGCCAGCAGCTTAACGTCTACTAGCTTGGTCCACAATGAGCAGTTCTTC. This codes for CASSLTSTSLVHNEQFF.

The chain's CDR3 is CASSIDSGPGEQYF. In nucleotides, the CDR3 is TGTGCCAGCAGCATCGACAGCGGCCCCGGCGAGCAGTACTTC. The chain joins TRBV7-3 to TRBJ2-7; D tentatively fits TRBD1 or TRBD2 (5 bases each). The V end was cut by 5 bases, the J end by 6 bases, with 17 bases between. Germline CDR1 reads SGHTA; CDR2 reads FQGTGA. This CDR3 is built from 14 residues.

Only a few counts were recorded for this clonotype. This chain joins TRBV9 and TRBJ2-3; 8 positions agree with TRBD2. Germline V gene sequence: CDR1 SGDLS, CDR2 YYNGEE. The ends lost 0 bases at V and 8 bases at J; junction bases unmatched: 11. The CDR3 consists of 16 residues. For the CDR3, the DNA is TGTGCCAGCAGCGTAGTTGTCGGGGGGGCGCTCGGTACGCAGTATTTT. It codes for CASSVVVGGALGTQYF.